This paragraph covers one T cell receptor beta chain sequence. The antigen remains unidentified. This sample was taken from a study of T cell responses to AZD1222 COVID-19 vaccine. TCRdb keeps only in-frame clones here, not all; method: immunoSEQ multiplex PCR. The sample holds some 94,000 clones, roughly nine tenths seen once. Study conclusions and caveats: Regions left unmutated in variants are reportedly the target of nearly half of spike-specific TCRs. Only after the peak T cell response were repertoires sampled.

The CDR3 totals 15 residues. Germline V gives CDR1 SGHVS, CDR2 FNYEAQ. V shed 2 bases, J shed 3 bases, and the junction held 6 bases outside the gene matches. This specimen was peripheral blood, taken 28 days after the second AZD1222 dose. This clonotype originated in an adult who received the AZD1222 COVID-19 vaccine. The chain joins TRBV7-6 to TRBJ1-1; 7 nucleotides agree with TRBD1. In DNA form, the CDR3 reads TGTGCCAGCAGCTTATTAAGGGGGCTAGACACTGAAGCTTTCTTT. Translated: CASSLLRGLDTEAFF. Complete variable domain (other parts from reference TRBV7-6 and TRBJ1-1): GAGVSQSPRYKVTKRGQDVALRCDPISGHVSLYWYRQALGQGPEFLTYFNYEAQQDKSGLPNDRFSAERPEGSISTLTIQRTEQRDSAMYRCASSLLRGLDTEAFFGQGTRLTVV.